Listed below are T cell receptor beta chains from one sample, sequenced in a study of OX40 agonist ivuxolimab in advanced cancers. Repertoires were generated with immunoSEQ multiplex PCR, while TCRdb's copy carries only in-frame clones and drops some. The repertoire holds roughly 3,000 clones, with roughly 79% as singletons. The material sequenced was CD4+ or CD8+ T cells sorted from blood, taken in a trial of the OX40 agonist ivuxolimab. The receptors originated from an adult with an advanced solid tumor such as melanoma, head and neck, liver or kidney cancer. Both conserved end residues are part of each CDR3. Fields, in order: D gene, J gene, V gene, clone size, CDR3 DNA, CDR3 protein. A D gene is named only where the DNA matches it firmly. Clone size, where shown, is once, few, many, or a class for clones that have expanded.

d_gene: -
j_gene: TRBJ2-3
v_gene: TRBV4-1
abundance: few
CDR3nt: TGCGCCAGCAGCCATGGGGCAGGGACAGATACGCAGTATTTT
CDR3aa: CASSHGAGTDTQYF

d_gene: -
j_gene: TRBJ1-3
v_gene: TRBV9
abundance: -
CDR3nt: TGTGCCAGCAGCGGAGGCCAGAACACCATATATTTT
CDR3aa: CASSGGQNTIYF

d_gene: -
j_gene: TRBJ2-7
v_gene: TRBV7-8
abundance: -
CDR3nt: TGTGCCAGCAGTTCTAACCCCCCCTACGAGCAGTACTTC
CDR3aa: CASSSNPPYEQYF

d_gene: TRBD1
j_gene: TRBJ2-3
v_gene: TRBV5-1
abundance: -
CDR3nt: TGCGCCAGCAGCCCTTGGACAGGGGGGAGCACAGATACGCAGTATTTT
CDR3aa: CASSPWTGGSTDTQYF

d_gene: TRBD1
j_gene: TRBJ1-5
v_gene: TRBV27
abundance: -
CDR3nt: TGTGCCAGCGGGATACAGGGGGCCGATCAGCCCCAGCATTTT
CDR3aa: CASGIQGADQPQHF

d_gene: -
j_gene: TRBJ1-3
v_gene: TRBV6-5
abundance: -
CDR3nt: TGTGCCAGCAGTTACGGCGGAAACACCATATATTTT
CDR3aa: CASSYGGNTIYF

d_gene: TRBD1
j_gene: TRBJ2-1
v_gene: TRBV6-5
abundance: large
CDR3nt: TGTGCCAGCAGTTCTGGGACAGGGGCAAATGAGCAGTTCTTC
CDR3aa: CASSSGTGANEQFF

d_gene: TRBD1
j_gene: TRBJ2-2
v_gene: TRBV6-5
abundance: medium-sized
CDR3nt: TGTGCCAGCAGTTACTTCACAGGGGCGAACACCGGGGAGCTGTTTTTT
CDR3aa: CASSYFTGANTGELFF

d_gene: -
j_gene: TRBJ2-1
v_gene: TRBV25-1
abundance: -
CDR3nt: TGTGCCAGCAGTGAAGTATCCCCGTTGGGTAATGAGCAGTTCTTC
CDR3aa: CASSEVSPLGNEQFF

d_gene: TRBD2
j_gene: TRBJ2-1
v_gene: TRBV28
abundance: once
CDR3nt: TGTGCCAGCAGTTTACCGGGAGGGCAAAGGGCATACAATGAGCAGTTCTTC
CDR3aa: CASSLPGGQRAYNEQFF

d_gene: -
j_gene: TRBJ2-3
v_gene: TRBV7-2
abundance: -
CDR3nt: TGTGCCAGCAGCAAAGACGGGGGCACAGATACGCAGTATTTT
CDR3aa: CASSKDGGTDTQYF

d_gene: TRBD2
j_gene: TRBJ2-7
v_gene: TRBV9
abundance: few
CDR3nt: TGTGCCAGCAGCGGAGGACTAGCGGGGCTATCCCACGAGCAGTACTTC
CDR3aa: CASSGGLAGLSHEQYF

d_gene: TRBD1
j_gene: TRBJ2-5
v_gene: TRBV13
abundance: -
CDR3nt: TGTGCCAGCAGTACAGGGGGCCGAGAGACCCAGTACTTC
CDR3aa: CASSTGGRETQYF

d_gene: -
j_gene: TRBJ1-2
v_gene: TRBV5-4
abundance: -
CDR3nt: TGTGCCAGCAGTTACCTAGGGGGACCCAACTATGGCTACACCTTC
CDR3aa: CASSYLGGPNYGYTF

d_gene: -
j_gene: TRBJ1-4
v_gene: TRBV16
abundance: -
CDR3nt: TGTGCCAGCAGCCAAAGGAAGGGGACTAATGAAAAACTGTTTTTT
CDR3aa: CASSQRKGTNEKLFF

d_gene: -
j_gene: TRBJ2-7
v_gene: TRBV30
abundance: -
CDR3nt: TGTGCCTGGTCTCACTACTCCTACGAGCAGTACTTC
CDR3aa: CAWSHYSYEQYF

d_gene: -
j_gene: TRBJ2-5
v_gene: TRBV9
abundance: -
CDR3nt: TGTGCCAGCAGCGTAGCGGGAGCATACCAAGAGACCCAGTACTTC
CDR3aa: CASSVAGAYQETQYF

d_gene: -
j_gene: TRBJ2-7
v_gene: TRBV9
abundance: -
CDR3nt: TGTGCCAGCAGCGGTGGGGGCCTCTCCTACGAGCAGTACTTC
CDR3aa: CASSGGGLSYEQYF

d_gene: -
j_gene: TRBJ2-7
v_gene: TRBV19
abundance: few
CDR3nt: TGTGCCAGTACCCTAGAGTACGAGCAGTACTTC
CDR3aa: CASTLEYEQYF

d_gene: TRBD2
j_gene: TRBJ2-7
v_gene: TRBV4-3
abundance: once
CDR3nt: TGCGCCAGCAGCCAAGCGCGAAGCGGGGGGGCGTACGAGCAGTACTTC
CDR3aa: CASSQARSGGAYEQYF

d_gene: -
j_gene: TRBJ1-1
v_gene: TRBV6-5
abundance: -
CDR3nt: TGTGCCAGCACCCAGAGGGGTAAAGCTTTCTTT
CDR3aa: CASTQRGKAFF

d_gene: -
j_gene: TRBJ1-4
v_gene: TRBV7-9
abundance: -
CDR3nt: TGTGCCAGCAGCTTAGAGGTCTATAGTGAAAAACTGTTTTTT
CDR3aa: CASSLEVYSEKLFF

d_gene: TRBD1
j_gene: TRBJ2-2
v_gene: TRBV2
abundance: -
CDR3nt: TGTGCCAGCACCGTCTGGGGGACAGGGGGCACCGGGGAGCTGTTTTTT
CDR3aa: CASTVWGTGGTGELFF

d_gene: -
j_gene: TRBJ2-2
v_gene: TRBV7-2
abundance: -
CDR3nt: TGTGCCAGCAGCTCACAGCGGAACACCGGGGAGCTGTTTTTT
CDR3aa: CASSSQRNTGELFF

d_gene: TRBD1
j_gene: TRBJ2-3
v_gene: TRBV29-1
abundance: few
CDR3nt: TGCAGCGTTATAACCGGGACAGGTAGTATCACAGATACGCAGTATTTT
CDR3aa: CSVITGTGSITDTQYF

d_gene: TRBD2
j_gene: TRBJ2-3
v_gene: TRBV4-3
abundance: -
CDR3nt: TGCGCCAGCAGCCAAGATCCCGCAGCGGGAGAGGGAGATACGCAGTATTTT
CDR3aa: CASSQDPAAGEGDTQYF

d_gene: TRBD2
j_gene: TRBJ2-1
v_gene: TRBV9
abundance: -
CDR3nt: TGTGCCAGCAGCGATCATATAGCGGGAGGGGCCTACAATGAGCAGTTCTTC
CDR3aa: CASSDHIAGGAYNEQFF

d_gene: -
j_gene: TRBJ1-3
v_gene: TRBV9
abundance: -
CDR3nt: TGTGCCAGCAGCGAAACCAGGGGTTCTGGAAACACCATATATTTT
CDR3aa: CASSETRGSGNTIYF

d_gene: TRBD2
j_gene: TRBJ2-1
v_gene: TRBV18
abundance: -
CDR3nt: TGTGCCAGCTCACCTCGGGGGGACCACTCCTACAATGAGCAGTTCTTC
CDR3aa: CASSPRGDHSYNEQFF

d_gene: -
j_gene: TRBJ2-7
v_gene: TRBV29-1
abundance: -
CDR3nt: TGCAGCGTTACCGACACTCGGGCCCGGTCCTACGAGCAGTACTTC
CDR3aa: CSVTDTRARSYEQYF

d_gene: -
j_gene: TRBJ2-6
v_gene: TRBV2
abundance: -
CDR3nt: TGTGCCAGCAGTGATTCATGGGCTGGGGCCAACGTCCTGACTTTC
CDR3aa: CASSDSWAGANVLTF

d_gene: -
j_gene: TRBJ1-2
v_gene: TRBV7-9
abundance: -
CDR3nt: TGTGCCAGCAGCTTTGGCGGGGCGCCGATCTATGGCTACACCTTC
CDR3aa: CASSFGGAPIYGYTF

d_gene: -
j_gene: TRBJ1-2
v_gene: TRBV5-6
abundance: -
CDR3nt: TGTGCCAGCAGCTCCGGCGCGGCAGTCTATGGCTACACCTTC
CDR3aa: CASSSGAAVYGYTF

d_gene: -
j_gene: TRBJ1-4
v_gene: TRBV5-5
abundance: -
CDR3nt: TGTGCCAGCAACCGGGACTTGGGCGATGAAAAACTGTTTTTT
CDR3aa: CASNRDLGDEKLFF

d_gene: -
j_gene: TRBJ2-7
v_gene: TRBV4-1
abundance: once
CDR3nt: TGCGCCAGCAGCCAAGATGGCCTAGCGAACGAGCAGTACTTC
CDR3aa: CASSQDGLANEQYF

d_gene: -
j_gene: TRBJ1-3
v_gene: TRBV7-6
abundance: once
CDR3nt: TGTGCCAGCAGCTTAGGGACTATACTTTCTTCCTCTGGAAACACCATATATTTT
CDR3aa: CASSLGTILSSSGNTIYF

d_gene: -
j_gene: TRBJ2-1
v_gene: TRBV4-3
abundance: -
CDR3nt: TGCGCCAGCAGCCAAGATTGGGAAAATGAGCAGTTCTTC
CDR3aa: CASSQDWENEQFF

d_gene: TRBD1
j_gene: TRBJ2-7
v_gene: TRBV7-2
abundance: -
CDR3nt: TGTGCCAGCAGCTACCGACAGGGGGCATACGAGCAGTACTTC
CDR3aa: CASSYRQGAYEQYF